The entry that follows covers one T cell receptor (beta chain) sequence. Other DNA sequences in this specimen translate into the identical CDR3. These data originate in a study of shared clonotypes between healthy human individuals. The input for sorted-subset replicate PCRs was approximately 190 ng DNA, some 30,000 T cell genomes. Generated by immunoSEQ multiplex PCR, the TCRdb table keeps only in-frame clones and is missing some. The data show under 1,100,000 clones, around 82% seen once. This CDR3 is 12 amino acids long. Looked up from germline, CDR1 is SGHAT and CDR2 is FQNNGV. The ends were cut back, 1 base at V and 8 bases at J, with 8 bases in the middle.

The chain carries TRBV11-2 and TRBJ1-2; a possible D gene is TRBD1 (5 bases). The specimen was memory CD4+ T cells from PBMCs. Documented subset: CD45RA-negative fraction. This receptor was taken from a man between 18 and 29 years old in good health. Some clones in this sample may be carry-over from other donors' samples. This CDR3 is CASSLGRGGYTF. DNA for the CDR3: TGTGCCAGCAGCTTAGGGAGGGGCGGCTACACCTTC.